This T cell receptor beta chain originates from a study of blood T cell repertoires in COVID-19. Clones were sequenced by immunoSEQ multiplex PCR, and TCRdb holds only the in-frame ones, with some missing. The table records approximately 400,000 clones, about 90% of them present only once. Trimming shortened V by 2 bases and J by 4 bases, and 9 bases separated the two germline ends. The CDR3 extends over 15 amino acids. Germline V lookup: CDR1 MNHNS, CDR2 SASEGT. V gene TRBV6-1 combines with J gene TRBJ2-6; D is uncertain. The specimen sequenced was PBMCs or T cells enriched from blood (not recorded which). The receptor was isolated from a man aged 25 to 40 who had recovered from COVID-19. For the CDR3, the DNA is TGTGCCAGCAGTGAATTGAGATCCGGGGCCAACGTCCTGACTTTC. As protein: CASSELRSGANVLTF.